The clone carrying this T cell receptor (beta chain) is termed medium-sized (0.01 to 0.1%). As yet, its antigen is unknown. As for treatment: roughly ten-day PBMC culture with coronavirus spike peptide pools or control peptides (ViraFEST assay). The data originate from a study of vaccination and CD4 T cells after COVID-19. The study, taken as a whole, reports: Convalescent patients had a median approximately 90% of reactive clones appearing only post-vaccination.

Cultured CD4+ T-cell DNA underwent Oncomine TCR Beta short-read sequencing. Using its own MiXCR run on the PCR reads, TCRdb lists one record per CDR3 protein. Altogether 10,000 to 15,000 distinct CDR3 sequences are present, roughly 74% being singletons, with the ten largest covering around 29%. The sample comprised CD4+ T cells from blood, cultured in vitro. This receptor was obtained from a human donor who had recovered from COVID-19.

The CDR3 sequence: CASSYGGTAYEQYF. DNA of the CDR3: TGTGCCAGCAGTTACGGGGGCACAGCCTACGAGCAGTACTTC. V is TRBV6-5 and J is TRBJ2-7; TRBD1 might be the D (6 bases). The CDR3 has 14 amino acids. Germline CDR1 and CDR2: MNHEY and SVGAGI. V lost 2 bases and J 2 bases, leaving 10 bases between the germline ends.